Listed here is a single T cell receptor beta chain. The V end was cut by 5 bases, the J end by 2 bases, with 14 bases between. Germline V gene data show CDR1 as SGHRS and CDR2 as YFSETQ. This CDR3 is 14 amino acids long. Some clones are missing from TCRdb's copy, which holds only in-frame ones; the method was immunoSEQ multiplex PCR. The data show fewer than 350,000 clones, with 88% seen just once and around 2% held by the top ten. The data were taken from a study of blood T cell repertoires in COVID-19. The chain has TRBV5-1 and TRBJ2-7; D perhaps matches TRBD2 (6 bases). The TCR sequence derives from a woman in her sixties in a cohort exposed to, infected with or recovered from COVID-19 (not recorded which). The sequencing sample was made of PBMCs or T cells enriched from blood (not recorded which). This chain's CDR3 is CASSTEGKAYEQYF. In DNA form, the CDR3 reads TGCGCCAGCAGTACGGAGGGCAAGGCCTACGAGCAGTACTTC.